Listed below are T cell receptor beta chains from one sample, sequenced in a study of T cells in localized non-small cell lung cancer. Profiled with immunoSEQ multiplex PCR; TCRdb holds only in-frame clones, not every one. In the table there are tens of thousands of clones, about four fifths of which are singletons. The sample consisted of peripheral blood, taken before any cancer treatment. These receptor sequences come from an older female donor with stage I lung adenocarcinoma. CDR3s include the opening cysteine and the closing phenylalanine or tryptophan. The order of the fields is V gene, D gene, clone size, J gene, CDR3 length, CDR3 DNA, CDR3 protein. A D gene is named only where the DNA matches it firmly. Clone size is shown for a subset of rows, as once, few, many or a class of expanded clone.

V: TRBV28
D: -
size: -
J: TRBJ2-1
length: 14
DNA: TGTGCCAGCAGTCCTTTCGGGGGTAGGAATGAGCAGTTCTTC
CDR3: CASSPFGGRNEQFF

V: TRBV7-9
D: -
size: -
J: TRBJ1-2
length: 12
DNA: TGTGCCAGCAGCCCCGAGCACTATGGCTACACCTTC
CDR3: CASSPEHYGYTF

V: TRBV6-1
D: -
size: few
J: TRBJ1-2
length: 14
DNA: TGTGCCAGCAGGGGGAAACTTCATGAATATGGCTACACCTTC
CDR3: CASRGKLHEYGYTF

V: TRBV7-2
D: TRBD2
size: -
J: TRBJ2-2
length: 18
DNA: TGTGCCAGCAGCTTAAAGGGACTAGCGCAAACGAACACCGGGGAGCTGTTTTTT
CDR3: CASSLKGLAQTNTGELFF

V: TRBV13
D: TRBD1
size: -
J: TRBJ1-2
length: 14
DNA: TGTGCCAGCAGCTTTCGGACAGGGACCTATGGCTACACCTTC
CDR3: CASSFRTGTYGYTF

V: TRBV6-1
D: -
size: once
J: TRBJ1-1
length: 13
DNA: TGTGCCAGCACTACTCGGGGGGCCACTGAAGCTTTCTTT
CDR3: CASTTRGATEAFF

V: TRBV21-1
D: -
size: few
J: TRBJ2-7
length: 14
DNA: TGTGCCAGCACCCCGAGGAGACAGCTCCACGAGCAGTACTTC
CDR3: CASTPRRQLHEQYF

V: TRBV19
D: -
size: -
J: TRBJ2-1
length: 17
DNA: TGTGCCAGTAGTATAGATCCTTCTAGTCGTTCCTACAATGAGCAGTTCTTC
CDR3: CASSIDPSSRSYNEQFF

V: TRBV15
D: TRBD1
size: -
J: TRBJ2-7
length: 14
DNA: TGTGCCACCAGCAGGTCTACAGGGGGCGAGGAGCAGTACTTC
CDR3: CATSRSTGGEEQYF

V: TRBV18
D: TRBD1
size: few
J: TRBJ1-4
length: 16
DNA: TGTGCCAGCTCACCACCTAGAGGACAGGGGGTCGAAAAACTGTTTTTT
CDR3: CASSPPRGQGVEKLFF

V: TRBV9
D: TRBD1
size: -
J: TRBJ2-5
length: 15
DNA: TGTGCCAGCAGCGTAGGGGGGACAGGGCAAGAGACCCAGTACTTC
CDR3: CASSVGGTGQETQYF

V: TRBV6-1
D: TRBD2
size: -
J: TRBJ2-5
length: 16
DNA: TGTGCCAGCAGTGAACAGGCTAGCGGGGAGGAAGAGACCCAGTACTTC
CDR3: CASSEQASGEEETQYF

V: TRBV5-4
D: -
size: few
J: TRBJ2-2
length: 16
DNA: TGTGCCAGCAGCAGAAACAGGGGGGGGAGTACCGGGGAGCTGTTTTTT
CDR3: CASSRNRGGSTGELFF

V: TRBV7-9
D: TRBD1
size: -
J: TRBJ2-7
length: 15
DNA: TGTGCCAGCAGCCCCGGACAGGGGGGAACCTACGAGCAGTACTTC
CDR3: CASSPGQGGTYEQYF

V: TRBV7-8
D: -
size: -
J: TRBJ1-5
length: 12
DNA: TGTGCCAGCAGCTTACGGTGGGGGGACCAGCATTTT
CDR3: CASSLRWGDQHF

V: TRBV5-1
D: TRBD1
size: few
J: TRBJ1-2
length: 14
DNA: TGCGCCAGCAGCTTGCAACAGGGGAACTATGGCTACACCTTC
CDR3: CASSLQQGNYGYTF

V: TRBV27
D: TRBD1
size: -
J: TRBJ1-3
length: 14
DNA: TGTGCCAGCAGCACAGGGGGCTCTGGAAACACCATATATTTT
CDR3: CASSTGGSGNTIYF

V: TRBV5-5
D: -
size: -
J: TRBJ2-5
length: 13
DNA: TGTGCCAGCAGCCGGGGACCCTCGGAGACCCAGTACTTC
CDR3: CASSRGPSETQYF

V: TRBV6-4
D: TRBD1
size: -
J: TRBJ2-6
length: 17
DNA: TGTGCCAGACCGCCGGGACAGGGCGTTTCTGGGGCCAACGTCCTGACTTTC
CDR3: CARPPGQGVSGANVLTF

V: TRBV11-3
D: -
size: -
J: TRBJ2-7
length: 12
DNA: TGTGCCAGCAGCTCTCTGACTTGGCAGCAGTACTTC
CDR3: CASSSLTWQQYF

V: TRBV5-1
D: -
size: once
J: TRBJ2-1
length: 17
DNA: TGCGCCAGCAGCTGGGGGTCCCAGCGGAGCTCCTACAATGAGCAGTTCTTC
CDR3: CASSWGSQRSSYNEQFF

V: TRBV27
D: TRBD2
size: -
J: TRBJ2-3
length: 16
DNA: TGTGCCAGCAGTTTAGGGTCTAGCGGGAGGGCAGATACGCAGTATTTT
CDR3: CASSLGSSGRADTQYF

V: TRBV18
D: -
size: -
J: TRBJ1-1
length: 14
DNA: TGTGCCAGCTCACCAACGTCAGCCTCGCCTGAAGCTTTCTTT
CDR3: CASSPTSASPEAFF

V: TRBV2
D: TRBD2
size: -
J: TRBJ2-5
length: 16
DNA: TGTGCCAGCAGTGAACTGGTTAGCGGGGGGCAAGAGACCCAGTACTTC
CDR3: CASSELVSGGQETQYF

V: TRBV2
D: TRBD1
size: once
J: TRBJ2-7
length: 14
DNA: TGTGCCAGCAGTGAAGACAGGGGCCCCTACGAGCAGTACTTC
CDR3: CASSEDRGPYEQYF

V: TRBV5-6
D: -
size: -
J: TRBJ2-5
length: 14
DNA: TGTGCCAGCAGCTTGGATGTTACCCCGGAGACCCAGTACTTC
CDR3: CASSLDVTPETQYF

V: TRBV10-3
D: TRBD1
size: -
J: TRBJ2-3
length: 15
DNA: TGTGCCATCAGTGAGTGGACAGGGAGCACAGATACGCAGTATTTT
CDR3: CAISEWTGSTDTQYF

V: TRBV7-3
D: TRBD1
size: once
J: TRBJ1-1
length: 13
DNA: TGTGCCAGCAGCTTAGAACAGGGGGCCTTGGCTTTCTTT
CDR3: CASSLEQGALAFF

V: TRBV2
D: -
size: -
J: TRBJ1-1
length: 13
DNA: TGTGCCAGCAGTGGACAGCCCGGCGGTGAAGCTTTCTTT
CDR3: CASSGQPGGEAFF

V: TRBV7-6
D: TRBD2
size: -
J: TRBJ2-2
length: 15
DNA: TGTGCCAGCAGCTTAGGGAGGAGCGGGGTCGGGGAGCTGTTTTTT
CDR3: CASSLGRSGVGELFF

V: TRBV4-1
D: TRBD1
size: -
J: TRBJ2-3
length: 16
DNA: TGCGCCAGCAGCCAAGGTCCGGGACAGAAACGGGATACGCAGTATTTT
CDR3: CASSQGPGQKRDTQYF

V: TRBV7-3
D: TRBD2
size: -
J: TRBJ2-3
length: 15
DNA: TGTGCCAGCAGCCCAAGCGGGGGGATCACAGATACGCAGTATTTT
CDR3: CASSPSGGITDTQYF

V: TRBV13
D: -
size: -
J: TRBJ1-2
length: 13
DNA: TGTGCCAGCAGCAGCCCCGGGCGTTATGGCTACACCTTC
CDR3: CASSSPGRYGYTF

V: TRBV18
D: -
size: few
J: TRBJ2-3
length: 15
DNA: TGTGCCAGCTCACCCGTGGGGGGCGGCACAGATACGCAGTATTTT
CDR3: CASSPVGGGTDTQYF

V: TRBV10-3
D: TRBD2
size: -
J: TRBJ2-7
length: 15
DNA: TGTGCCATCAGTGCCACTAGCGGGGGGTCCTACGAGCAGTACTTC
CDR3: CAISATSGGSYEQYF

V: TRBV6-6
D: -
size: -
J: TRBJ2-5
length: 14
DNA: TGTGCCAGCAACCTATTGACCGGGGGAGAGACCCAGTACTTC
CDR3: CASNLLTGGETQYF

V: TRBV7-9
D: TRBD1
size: -
J: TRBJ2-1
length: 15
DNA: TGTGCCAGCAGCAAAGCGACAGGGGGCTCGAATGAGCAGTTCTTC
CDR3: CASSKATGGSNEQFF

V: TRBV28
D: -
size: -
J: TRBJ1-2
length: 13
DNA: TGTGCCAGCATAAACGGACCTAACTATGGCTACACCTTC
CDR3: CASINGPNYGYTF

V: TRBV5-1
D: -
size: -
J: TRBJ2-7
length: 19
DNA: TGCGCCAGCAGCCCCCCTCAATATGACGACCGGGACATATACTACGAGCAGTACTTC
CDR3: CASSPPQYDDRDIYYEQYF

V: TRBV5-1
D: -
size: -
J: TRBJ2-7
length: 14
DNA: TGCGCCAGCAGCTCTTACAGGGGGGGCTACGAGCAGTACTTC
CDR3: CASSSYRGGYEQYF

V: TRBV11-2
D: TRBD2
size: once
J: TRBJ2-3
length: 16
DNA: TGTGCCAGCAGCTTAGGGGTGACTAGCGGCACAGATACGCAGTATTTT
CDR3: CASSLGVTSGTDTQYF

V: TRBV7-2
D: TRBD1
size: -
J: TRBJ1-4
length: 16
DNA: TGTGCCAGCAGGGGGGGACAGGGAGCCGCCGGTGAAAAACTGTTTTTT
CDR3: CASRGGQGAAGEKLFF

V: TRBV9
D: -
size: -
J: TRBJ1-4
length: 15
DNA: TGTGCCAGCAGCGTTGGGTACATCAGTAATGAAAAACTGTTTTTT
CDR3: CASSVGYISNEKLFF

V: TRBV29-1
D: TRBD1
size: -
J: TRBJ1-1
length: 13
DNA: TGCAGCGTCCAGGGACAGGGGAACACTGAAGCTTTCTTT
CDR3: CSVQGQGNTEAFF

V: TRBV2
D: -
size: -
J: TRBJ1-1
length: 13
DNA: TGTGCCAGCACCAAGGGGTTGAACACTGAAGCTTTCTTT
CDR3: CASTKGLNTEAFF

V: TRBV11-2
D: -
size: -
J: TRBJ1-1
length: 14
DNA: TGTGCCAGCAGCCCTCGCGGGGGCCCTGGGGTAGCTTTCTTT
CDR3: CASSPRGGPGVAFF

V: TRBV19
D: -
size: -
J: TRBJ1-4
length: 13
DNA: TGTGCCAGTACCGACGCGGGTCGCGAAAAACTGTTTTTT
CDR3: CASTDAGREKLFF

V: TRBV7-9
D: -
size: -
J: TRBJ1-4
length: 15
DNA: TGTGCCAGCAGGGCGGACAGAAAGCTAAATGAAAAACTGTTTTTT
CDR3: CASRADRKLNEKLFF

V: TRBV27
D: -
size: -
J: TRBJ1-3
length: 14
DNA: TGTGCCAGCAGCTTCGGACCCTCTGGAAACACCATATATTTT
CDR3: CASSFGPSGNTIYF

V: TRBV28
D: -
size: -
J: TRBJ1-1
length: 15
DNA: TGTGCCAGCACGAACTTGGACGGGCCCAGCACTGAAGCTTTCTTT
CDR3: CASTNLDGPSTEAFF

V: TRBV7-2
D: -
size: once
J: TRBJ1-2
length: 14
DNA: TGTGCCAGCAGCTTAGAGGGCAGGGTCCAGGGCTACACCTTC
CDR3: CASSLEGRVQGYTF

V: TRBV2
D: TRBD1
size: -
J: TRBJ1-4
length: 14
DNA: TGTGCCAGCAGTGTGCAGGGGGCTAATGAAAAACTGTTTTTT
CDR3: CASSVQGANEKLFF

V: TRBV15
D: -
size: -
J: TRBJ1-5
length: 16
DNA: TGTGCCACCAGCAGAGGCGGCCGCTATAGCAATCAGCCCCAGCATTTT
CDR3: CATSRGGRYSNQPQHF

V: TRBV5-1
D: -
size: -
J: TRBJ1-1
length: 14
DNA: TGCGCCAGCAGCTACCCTGGGGGGGGCACTGAAGCTTTCTTT
CDR3: CASSYPGGGTEAFF

V: TRBV9
D: TRBD1
size: -
J: TRBJ2-7
length: 19
DNA: TGTGCCAGCAGCGTTGGGGACAGGCTAATCTTACCTAACTCGGACGAGCAGTACTTC
CDR3: CASSVGDRLILPNSDEQYF

V: TRBV21-1
D: -
size: -
J: TRBJ1-1
length: 16
DNA: TGTGCCAGCAAGGAGACAGGGCCCCTCTGCAACACTGAAGCTTTCTTT
CDR3: CASKETGPLCNTEAFF

V: TRBV6-6
D: TRBD1
size: -
J: TRBJ2-2
length: 15
DNA: TGTGCCAGCAGTCCCGGACAGGCGAACACCGGGGAGCTGTTTTTT
CDR3: CASSPGQANTGELFF